Here is one TCR beta chain with its context. These data belong to a study of control samples from healthy donors and cancer patients. The CDR3 covers 18 residues. J gave up 5 bases and V 5 bases, and 15 bases lay outside the gene matches. The germline V gene has CDR1 MNHEY and CDR2 SMNVEV (reference sequence). Clones were read by immunoSEQ multiplex PCR, and TCRdb kept only the in-frame ones, dropping some. Counted here are 2,000 or so clones, roughly 80% occurring once; the ten biggest clones make up roughly 9.6%. Input material: formalin-fixed, paraffin-embedded tissue. This TCR was sampled from a female donor with lung cancer. V is TRBV27 and J is TRBJ2-1, with TRBD2 identical over 10 bases. The CDR3 loop is CASSRRILAGEFHNEQFF. CDR3 nucleotides: TGTGCCAGCAGTAGGAGAATCCTAGCGGGAGAGTTCCACAATGAGCAGTTCTTC.